These T cell receptor beta chains were read from a single sample in a study of blood T cell repertoires in COVID-19. Method: immunoSEQ multiplex PCR; TCRdb's copy keeps in-frame clones and lacks some. This sample has 150,000 to 200,000 clones; about 86% occur once, and the top ten carry more than 0.75%. Sample: peripheral blood. The receptors stem from a man aged 18 to 29 with acute or convalescent COVID-19. Both conserved end residues are part of each CDR3. D genes are given only for firm matches. Where a row states a size, it is once, few, many or the class of an expanded clone; other rows omit it.

d_gene	abundance	v_gene	j_gene	CDR3aa	CDR3nt
TRBD1	-	TRBV30	TRBJ2-7	CAVRRGSYEQYF	TGTGCAGTCCGCAGGGGGTCCTACGAGCAGTACTTC
TRBD1	-	TRBV2	TRBJ1-2	CASSVGQGNIYGYTF	TGTGCCAGCAGTGTAGGACAGGGGAATATATATGGCTACACCTTC
TRBD2	-	TRBV4-2	TRBJ2-3	CASSQGLAGGPTDTQYF	TGTGCCAGCAGCCAGGGACTAGCGGGGGGGCCAACAGATACGCAGTATTTT
-	-	TRBV3-1/TRBV3-2	TRBJ2-1	CASSIGPYNEQFF	TGTGCCAGCAGCATTGGCCCCTACAATGAGCAGTTCTTC
TRBD1	-	TRBV5-1	TRBJ1-1	CASRRDRQAEAFF	TGCGCCAGCCGACGGGACAGACAAGCTGAAGCTTTCTTT
TRBD1	-	TRBV27	TRBJ1-5	CASSPGQNSNQPQHF	TGTGCCAGCAGCCCGGGACAGAATAGCAATCAGCCCCAGCATTTT
-	-	TRBV6-5	TRBJ2-5	CASSQTGRETQYF	TGTGCCAGCAGCCAGACAGGGAGGGAGACCCAGTACTTC
TRBD1	-	TRBV7-9	TRBJ1-2	CASSLVHRGFVYGYTF	TGTGCCAGCAGCTTAGTGCACAGGGGGTTCGTCTATGGCTACACCTTC
TRBD2	-	TRBV24-1	TRBJ2-5	CATSDPGGQETQYF	TGTGCCACCAGTGATCCCGGGGGGCAAGAGACCCAGTACTTC
-	-	TRBV30	TRBJ2-2	CAWRGGGNTGELFF	TGTGCCTGGAGGGGAGGGGGTAACACCGGGGAGCTGTTTTTT
TRBD1	-	TRBV30	TRBJ1-1	CAWNRQGWTEAFF	TGTGCCTGGAATCGACAGGGCTGGACTGAAGCTTTCTTT
-	once	TRBV11-1	TRBJ2-2	CASSPQGGTGELFF	TGTGCCAGCAGCCCCCAGGGTGGCACCGGGGAGCTGTTTTTT
TRBD1	-	TRBV7-8	TRBJ2-4	CASSLKPGQGAKNIQYF	TGTGCCAGCAGCTTAAAACCGGGACAGGGGGCTAAAAACATTCAGTACTTC
TRBD2	-	TRBV2	TRBJ2-5	CASSEKRGGVKTQYF	TGTGCCAGCAGTGAAAAGCGGGGGGGCGTGAAGACCCAGTACTTC
-	once	TRBV6-1	TRBJ1-4	CATTAAGGEKLFF	TGTGCCACGACGGCGGCGGGTGGGGAAAAACTGTTTTTT
-	-	TRBV9	TRBJ2-5	CASSAQTEVGTQYF	TGTGCCAGCAGCGCCCAGACCGAGGTTGGGACCCAGTACTTC
-	-	TRBV7-9	TRBJ2-1	CASSLYGYNEQFF	TGTGCCAGCAGCTTATACGGGTACAATGAGCAGTTCTTC
TRBD1	-	TRBV5-4	TRBJ2-2	CASSLGTGTTGELFF	TGTGCCAGCAGCTTGGGGACAGGGACCACCGGGGAGCTGTTTTTT
-	once	TRBV12-5	TRBJ1-5	CASGLVPIDIKGSNQPQHF	TGTGCTAGTGGTTTGGTACCCATAGATATAAAGGGGAGCAATCAGCCCCAGCATTTT
-	-	TRBV6-5	TRBJ1-4	CASRTGQRNEKLFF	TGTGCCAGCAGGACCGGACAAAGAAATGAAAAACTGTTTTTT
-	-	TRBV5-3	TRBJ1-3	CARSLIAYSGNTIYF	TGTGCCAGAAGTCTGATCGCCTACTCTGGAAACACCATATATTTT
TRBD1	few	TRBV28	TRBJ1-6	CASRGPDRFTSYSYNSPLHF	TGTGCCAGCAGGGGACCGGACAGGTTCACTTCTTACTCCTATAATTCACCCCTCCACTTT
TRBD1	-	TRBV4-1	TRBJ2-1	CASSQGQGTTREQFF	TGCGCCAGCAGCCAAGGACAGGGAACGACGAGGGAGCAGTTCTTC
TRBD1	-	TRBV7-6	TRBJ1-4	CASSLLSQGRLTNEKLFF	TGTGCCAGCAGCTTGCTCTCACAGGGGAGGTTAACTAATGAAAAACTGTTTTTT
TRBD2	-	TRBV6-1	TRBJ2-1	CASSEGIAGGIFEQFF	TGTGCCAGCAGTGAAGGGATAGCGGGGGGTATTTTTGAGCAGTTCTTC
TRBD1	few	TRBV9	TRBJ1-1	CASSPGWTGLLNTEAFF	TGTGCCAGCAGCCCGGGATGGACAGGGCTTCTGAACACTGAAGCTTTCTTT
-	-	TRBV28	TRBJ1-4	CASSFWQGPTNEKLFF	TGTGCCAGCAGTTTTTGGCAGGGGCCAACTAATGAAAAACTGTTTTTT
-	-	TRBV11-2	TRBJ2-1	CASSSPGGTYNEQFF	TGTGCCAGCAGCTCCCCGGGGGGCACCTACAATGAGCAGTTCTTC
TRBD1	-	TRBV5-5	TRBJ1-2	CASSLAGQGSLGYTF	TGTGCCAGCAGCTTGGCGGGACAGGGAAGCTTGGGCTACACCTTC